Below, 5 T cell receptor beta chains from the same sample are listed, as sequenced in a study of beta chain features in type 1 diabetes. cDNA synthesis used the whole RNA isolate, giving expressed TCRB sequences. The method was immunoSEQ multiplex PCR; TCRdb's version includes in-frame clones alone and lacks a portion of them. In the table there are 350,000 to 450,000 clones, over 11% of which are singletons. Input material: naive CD4+ T cells from blood. The receptors here all came from a man aged 25-45 years in good health.

This clone has more than one count but fewer than ten. V usage is TRBV30 and J usage is TRBJ2-3; D is tentatively TRBD1 or TRBD2 (7 bases each). V was clipped by 4 bases and J by 8 bases, with 16 bases between them. From germline, CDR1 is GTSNPN and CDR2 SVGIG (reference sequence). The CDR3 runs to 13 residues. CDR3 sequence: CAWNDQGGSTQYF. In nucleotides, the CDR3 is TGTGCCTGGAATGATCAGGGGGGGAGTACGCAGTATTTT.

The chain uses TRBV5-1 and TRBJ1-1, with D perhaps TRBD1 (5 bases). The CDR3 has 16 amino acids. Germline V lookup: CDR1 SGHRS, CDR2 YFSETQ. Trimming shortened V by 0 bases and J by 6 bases, and 18 bases separated the two germline ends. CDR3 region: CASSLAFKPLTAEAFF. CDR3 in DNA: TGCGCCAGCAGCTTGGCCTTTAAGCCTCTGACAGCTGAAGCTTTCTTT.

The chain recombines TRBV4-1 with TRBJ2-1; D is uncertain. CDR3 length equals 17 residues. V lost 4 bases and J 0 bases, leaving 16 bases between the germline ends. The germline V gene encodes CDR1 MGHRA and CDR2 YSYEKL. CDR3 sequence: CASSRYPEQISYNEQFF. The CDR3 DNA follows: TGCGCCAGCAGCCGATATCCAGAACAAATCTCCTACAATGAGCAGTTCTTC.

This clone has only a few counts. In the same sample, other DNA sequences code for this CDR3. The genes are TRBV18 and TRBJ2-3; D is uncertain. Germline CDR1 and CDR2: KGHSH and LQKENI. V was trimmed by 3 bases and J by 6 bases, leaving 4 bases between them. The CDR3 has 11 amino acids. CDR3 in amino acids: CASSPADTQYF. The CDR3 DNA is TGTGCCAGCTCACCCGCGGATACGCAGTATTTT.

This clone was observed a few times. The rearrangement joins TRBV9 to TRBJ2-1; D not certain. Germline CDR1 is SGDLS and CDR2 is YYNGEE. V lost 0 bases and J 4 bases, leaving 11 bases between the germline ends. CDR3 length equals 15 residues. The CDR3 is CASSVELRQYNEQFF. The DNA for the CDR3 is TGTGCCAGCAGCGTAGAACTCCGCCAGTACAATGAGCAGTTCTTC.